The clone carrying this T cell receptor (beta chain) was seen at least ten times. Antigen: not known. This entry belongs to a study of spatial heterogeneity in lung cancer. Study in general: Untreated early-stage non-small cell lung cancer patients, around 70 in total, were the donors. Taken at a median of roughly 23 months after resection, follow-up PBMC samples underwent sequencing when available.

General observations from the study: Resection saw ubiquitous expanded tumor TCRs appear in blood more than follow-up did.

The V end lost 4 bases, the J end lost 1 base, and 14 bases lay between the germline ends. This CDR3 contains 15 residues. Germline loops: CDR1 LGHNA, CDR2 YSLEER. Regarding time point: blood at routine non-recurrence follow-up after resection. The sequenced material consisted of unsorted whole RNA from tumor, nontumor lung or frozen PBMC. The library protocol tagged each TCR cDNA with a unique molecular identifier. TCRdb independently ran MiXCR on the 5' RACE reads; one entry per CDR3 protein. The sample yields some 120,000 distinct CDR3 sequences, roughly an eighth seen once. Sequencing was performed on PBMCs, taken at follow-up. This receptor was obtained from a male donor with early-stage non-small cell lung cancer. The rearrangement uses TRBV4-3 and TRBJ2-7; D might be TRBD2 (6 bases). The CDR3 sequence: CASSPGARGSYEQYF. In nucleotides, the CDR3 is TGCGCCAGCAGCCCCGGGGCCCGGGGGTCCTACGAGCAGTACTTC.